This TCR beta chain is from a study of T cells in Graves' hyperthyroidism and ophthalmopathy. Amplified regions were TCR beta CDR3 sequences from RNA transcripts. The HTBI primer set was used in a first-round RT-PCR of the TCR CDR3. TCRdb re-analysed the multiplex PCR reads in MiXCR, keeping a single row per CDR3 protein. The sample yields 730,000 or so distinct CDR3 sequences, around 20% seen once. General study points: Ophthalmopathy, as predicted by the model, came a median roughly 6.5 months after the prediction. Ophthalmopathy and stable hyperthyroidism were told apart by a 13 V-J model.

This clonotype was counted between two and nine times. Its antigen remains unknown. V lost 3 bases and J lost 3, with 14 bases in between. The CDR3 consists of 15 residues. The sequence was obtained from a woman in her forties or fifties with Graves' hyperthyroidism that later progressed to Graves' ophthalmopathy. V and J are TRBV12-3 or TRBV12-4 and TRBJ1-2; D call uncertain. The sequenced material came from blood. The CDR3 coding sequence is TGTGCCAGCAGTTTGCTCGGCAGTGGAGACTATGGCTACACCTTC. Translation gives CASSLLGSGDYGYTF.